Shown below are 14 T cell receptor beta chains from a single sample sequenced in a study of cytomegalovirus exposure and HLA in healthy donors. PCR involved 60 Vbeta and 13 Jbeta primers. Using immunoSEQ multiplex PCR, the repertoire was profiled, and TCRdb retains in-frame clones only, with some absent. Of about 130,000 clones in the sample, over 60% were seen once. Sequenced input: PBMCs. These receptors all come from a man aged 25-45 years in good health and CMV-seronegative.

This chain connects TRBV28 to TRBJ1-2, with 8 bases lining up with TRBD1. Germline CDR1 and CDR2: MDHEN and SYDVKM. Losses at the gene ends were 4 bases for V and 4 bases for J; bases not matched to a gene: 14. The CDR3 runs 17 residues. The CDR3 is CASSSPGTGPVVYGYTF. CDR3 DNA: TGTGCCAGCAGTTCCCCCGGGACAGGCCCGGTGGTCTATGGCTACACCTTC.

This rearrangement joins TRBV10-3 to TRBJ2-7; 10 positions agree with TRBD1. With V trimmed by 2 bases and J by 3 bases, 13 bases remained unmatched. CDR1 is ENHRY, CDR2 SYGVKD, per germline. The CDR3 sequence is 18 residues long. CDR3 protein: CAISEETGGLRKDYEQYF. The CDR3 DNA is TGTGCCATCAGTGAGGAGACAGGGGGCTTACGGAAGGACTACGAGCAGTACTTC.

V usage is TRBV5-6 and J usage is TRBJ1-3, with D tentatively TRBD1 (6 bases). CDR3 length: 14 residues. The ends were cut back, 1 base at V and 4 bases at J, with 9 bases in the middle. Germline V gene data show CDR1 as SGHDT and CDR2 as YYEEEE. The CDR3, as DNA: TGTGCCAGCAGCTTGAGGGGGATAGGAAACACCATATATTTT. The encoded protein is CASSLRGIGNTIYF.

The chain is built from TRBV30 and TRBJ2-1, with a possible D match to TRBD1 (5 bases). Germline V CDR1 and CDR2: GTSNPN, SVGIG (reference sequence). Trimming removed 2 bases from V and 9 bases from J, with 17 bases in between. This CDR3 contains 14 residues. The DNA of the CDR3 is TGTGCCTGGAGTCTGGGCAGGGCTGGGCGTGAGCAGTTCTTC. As protein: CAWSLGRAGREQFF.

The table lists this clone with a count of one. The rearrangement links TRBV6-5 to TRBJ1-5; the match to TRBD1 covers 9 bases. CDR3 size: 14 residues. Germline CDR1 reads MNHEY; CDR2 reads SVGAGI. V shed 6 bases and J 6 bases; nucleotides not matched to a gene: 6. The CDR3 DNA reads as TGTGCCAGCAGCCGGACAGGGGAGGGTCAGCCCCAGCATTTT. Translation gives CASSRTGEGQPQHF.

This rearrangement joins TRBV5-1 to TRBJ2-3; 8 nucleotides agree with TRBD2. Germline V gives CDR1 SGHRS, CDR2 YFSETQ. This CDR3 comprises 15 residues. V lost 2 bases to trimming and J lost 2 bases; unmatched junction nucleotides: 4. CDR3 DNA: TGCGCCAGCAGCTTATCGGGAGGGCTCACAGATACGCAGTATTTT. Its translation is CASSLSGGLTDTQYF.

The chain links TRBV6-1 to TRBJ2-7; no clear D. This CDR3 has 13 amino acids. The V end lost 5 bases, the J end lost 0 bases, and 8 bases lay between the germline ends. Per the germline V gene, CDR1 is MNHNS and CDR2 is SASEGT. Here the CDR3 reads CASSRQDSYEQYF. CDR3 DNA sequence: TGTGCCAGCAGTAGGCAGGACTCCTACGAGCAGTACTTC.

V gene TRBV12-5 combines with J gene TRBJ2-7; D is ambiguous. Germline V gene lookup returns CDR1 LGHNT and CDR2 FRNRAP. The CDR3 has 15 residues. Trimming pared 2 bases from V and 2 bases from J, leaving 13 bases between. Written as DNA, the CDR3 is TGTGCTAGTGGTTTGTCGTTGGAGCCGACCTACGAGCAGTACTTC. This translates into CASGLSLEPTYEQYF.

The chain uses TRBV9 and TRBJ1-1; D might be TRBD1 (6 bases). Trimming pared 4 bases from V and 7 bases from J, leaving 17 bases between. The V gene's germline CDR1 is SGDLS and CDR2 YYNGEE. The CDR3 sequence is 14 residues long. The CDR3 sequence: CASSSQGSLSEAFF. The CDR3 DNA reads TGTGCCAGCAGCTCACAGGGTTCGTTGAGTGAAGCTTTCTTT.

The V and J genes are TRBV25-1 and TRBJ2-5; the D gene is possibly TRBD2 (5 bases). Trimming pared 7 bases from V and 4 bases from J, leaving 7 bases between. The CDR3 runs to 11 residues. Per germline, CDR1 MGHDK and CDR2 SYGVNS. CDR3 amino acids: CASIEGETQYF. CDR3 DNA sequence: TGTGCCAGCATCGAGGGAGAGACCCAGTACTTC. Using reference TRBV25-1 and TRBJ2-5 for the parts outside the CDR3, the full variable domain is EADIYQTPRYLVIGTGKKITLECSQTMGHDKMYWYQQDPGMELHLIHYSYGVNSTEKGDLSSESTVSRIRTEHFPLTLESARPSHTSQYLCASIEGETQYFGPGTRLLVL.

The chain has TRBV4-2 and TRBJ2-3; TRBD2 aligns across 8 bases. The CDR3 length is 15 residues. V lost 2 bases, J lost 6 bases, and 7 bases stayed unmatched. Germline V gene lookup returns CDR1 LGHNA and CDR2 YNFKEQ. The CDR3 bases are TGTGCCAGCAGCCAAATACTAGCGGCAGATGATACGCAGTATTTT. Its protein product is CASSQILAADDTQYF.

The chain uses TRBV19 and TRBJ2-3; 8 bases map to TRBD1. Germline CDR1 reads LNHDA; CDR2 reads SQIVND (reference sequence). Trimming cost V 6 bases and J 2 bases; bases outside gene matches: 1. The CDR3 loop spans 13 amino acids. The CDR3: CASRDRVTDTQYF. As DNA, the CDR3 is TGTGCCAGTAGGGACAGGGTCACAGATACGCAGTATTTT.

The chain is built from TRBV29-1 and TRBJ2-5, with TRBD2 identical over 9 bases. Germline loops: CDR1 SQVTM, CDR2 ANQGSEA. With V trimmed by 4 bases and J by 0 bases, 3 bases remained unmatched. The CDR3 has 14 residues. The DNA for the CDR3 is TGCAGCGTTGGTCTAGCGGGGTACCAAGAGACCCAGTACTTC. Protein sequence: CSVGLAGYQETQYF. Filled out from reference TRBV29-1 and TRBJ2-5, the complete variable domain reads SAVISQKPSRDICQRGTSLTIQCQVDSQVTMMFWYRQQPGQSLTLIATANQGSEATYESGFVIDKFPISRPNLTFSTLTVSNMSPEDSSIYLCSVGLAGYQETQYFGPGTRLLVL.

The chain uses TRBV9 and TRBJ2-7; the match to TRBD2 covers 7 bases. The CDR3 covers 15 residues. Unmatched junction bases numbered 4, after V lost 0 bases and J lost 1 base. Germline CDR1 and CDR2: SGDLS and YYNGEE. CDR3 residues: CASSVEVGGSYEQYF. The DNA of the CDR3 is TGTGCCAGCAGCGTAGAGGTCGGGGGGTCCTACGAGCAGTACTTC. The entire variable domain, with the rest obtained from reference TRBV9 and TRBJ2-7, is as follows: DSGVTQTPKHLITATGQRVTLRCSPRSGDLSVYWYQQSLDQGLQFLIQYYNGEERAKGNILERFSAQQFPDLHSELNLSSLELGDSALYFCASSVEVGGSYEQYFGPGTRLTVT.